A few counts support the clone carrying this T cell receptor (beta chain). The CDR3 totals 15 residues. Per the germline V gene, CDR1 is DFQATT and CDR2 is SNEGSKA (reference sequence). The V end was cut by 6 bases, the J end by 5 bases, with 17 bases between. Arm-PCR of CDR3 regions with iRepertoire HTBI primers generated TCR beta libraries. Using its own MiXCR run on the multiplex PCR reads, TCRdb lists one record per CDR3 protein. This sample has 350,000 to 450,000 distinct CDR3 sequences; about 11% occur once, and the top ten carry approximately 20%. The time point denotes: newly diagnosed GD, antithyroid drugs for less than 3 months. Following extraction of RNA from PBMCs, that RNA was used to make the TCR library. The data are from a study of regulatory T cells in long-lasting Graves disease. These sequences were also reported in another study, on T cells in Graves' hyperthyroidism and ophthalmopathy. That source notes: A 13 V-J signature model discriminated ophthalmopathy versus stable hyperthyroidism.

This sequence originates from a woman aged 18-29 years with Graves disease. Source: peripheral blood mononuclear cells (PBMCs), taken at new diagnosis, from a patient treated with antithyroid drugs. The chain joins TRBV20-1 to TRBJ1-6; D ambiguous. The CDR3 coding sequence is TGCAGTGCCCAAGCTCCGCCGGGAGATAATTCACCCCTCCACTTT. It is translated as CSAQAPPGDNSPLHF.